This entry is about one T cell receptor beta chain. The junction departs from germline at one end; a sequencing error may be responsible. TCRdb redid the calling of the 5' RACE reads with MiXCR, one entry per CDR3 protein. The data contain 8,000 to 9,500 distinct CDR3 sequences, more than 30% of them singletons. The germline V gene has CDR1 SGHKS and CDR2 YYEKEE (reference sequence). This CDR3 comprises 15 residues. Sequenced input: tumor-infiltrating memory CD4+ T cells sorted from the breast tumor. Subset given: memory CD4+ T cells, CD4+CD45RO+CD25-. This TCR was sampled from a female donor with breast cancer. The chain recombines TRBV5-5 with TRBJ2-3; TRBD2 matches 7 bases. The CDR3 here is CASSPGTISTGTQYF. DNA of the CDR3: TGTGCCAGCAGCCCCGGGACTATTAGCACAGGTACGCAGTATTTT. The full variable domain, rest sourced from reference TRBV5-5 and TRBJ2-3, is DAGVTQSPTHLIKTRGQQVTLRCSPISGHKSVSWYQQVLGQGPQFIFQYYEKEERGRGNFPDRFSARQFPNYSSELNVNALLLGDSALYLCASSPGTISTGTQYFGPGTRLTVL.